This T cell receptor beta chain was recorded in a study of T-cell reconstitution after alpha-beta-depleted transplantation in children. Unique molecular identifiers were incorporated during preparation of the TCRbeta library. Each CDR3 protein gets one entry after TCRdb re-called the PCR reads with MiXCR. The sample carries about 200,000 distinct CDR3 sequences, roughly 6.3% recorded once. V dropped 3 bases and J dropped 10; count of bases not matched to a gene: 11. The CDR3 has 15 residues. Many counts were recorded for this clonotype. The rearrangement joins TRBV12-3 or TRBV12-4 to TRBJ1-5, with 8 positions matching TRBD1. Sample: PBMCs, taken before TCRalphabeta/CD19-depleted stem cell transplant. The clonotype comes from a girl under three years old with combined immunodeficiency, due to receive a stem cell transplant. The CDR3 DNA reads TGTGCCAGCAGTTTGTTTCGGCAGGGGGCCCGTCCCCAGCATTTT. Translation: CASSLFRQGARPQHF.